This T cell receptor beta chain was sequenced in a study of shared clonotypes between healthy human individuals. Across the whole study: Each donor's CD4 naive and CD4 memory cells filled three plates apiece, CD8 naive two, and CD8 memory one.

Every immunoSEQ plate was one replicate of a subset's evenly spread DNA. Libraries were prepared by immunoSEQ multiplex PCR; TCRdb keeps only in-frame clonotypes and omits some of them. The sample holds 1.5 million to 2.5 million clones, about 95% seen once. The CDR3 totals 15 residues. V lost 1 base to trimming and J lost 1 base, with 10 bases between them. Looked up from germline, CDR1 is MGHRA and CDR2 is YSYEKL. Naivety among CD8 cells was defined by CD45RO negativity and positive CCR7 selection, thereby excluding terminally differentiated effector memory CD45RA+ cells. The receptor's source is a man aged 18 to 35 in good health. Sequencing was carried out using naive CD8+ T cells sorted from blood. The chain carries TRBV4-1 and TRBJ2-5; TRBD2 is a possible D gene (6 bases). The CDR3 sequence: CASSQVDSGQETQYF. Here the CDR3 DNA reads TGCGCCAGCAGCCAAGTCGATAGCGGCCAAGAGACCCAGTACTTC.